The 24 T cell receptor beta chains reported below all come from one sample, sequenced in a study of Ad26.COV2.S vaccination and SARS-CoV-2 variants listed by TCRdb under 2021. According to the study, the label for this sample's treatment or condition signals: roughly 19 received Ad26.COV2.S at low or high dose, single or two shots; about 5 received placebo; per-sample allocation not given. For vaccine and placebo recipients, repertoires were sequenced using samples collected on day 63 after the first injection. The library was produced with the immunoSEQ multiplex PCR assay. TCRdb retrieved this table from immuneACCESS and kept in-frame rearrangements only. Not all clones are present; in checked studies, unresolved V genes account for under half, and no reason is known for the remainder. This sample gives about 470,000 clones in total; 80% to 95% of them show up just once. Clones ranked in the top ten supply approximately 4.3% of the sample.

The sample consisted of peripheral blood, taken in a trial of Ad26.COV2.S vaccine versus placebo. All receptors derive from a person aged 18-65 years who received the Ad26.COV2.S COVID-19 vaccine or a placebo.

The J gene is TRBJ2-3, the V gene TRBV28; a possible D gene is TRBD1 (6 bases). From germline, CDR1 is MDHEN and CDR2 SYDVKM. The CDR3 totals 17 residues. V was cut by 4 bases and J by 5 bases, with 22 bases left in between. CDR3 sequence: CASSSPRKGVQGDTQYF. CDR3 bases: TGTGCCAGCAGTTCCCCCAGGAAGGGGGTACAGGGAGATACGCAGTATTTT.

The rearrangement joins TRBV6-2 or TRBV6-3 to TRBJ2-4, with 9 bases matching TRBD2. Germline CDR1 and CDR2: MNHEY and SVGEGT. The CDR3 length is 15 residues. J was trimmed by 5 bases and V by 5 bases; bases with no gene match: 7. CDR3 sequence: CASSRPGLAENIQYF. Written as DNA, the CDR3 is TGTGCCAGCAGTCGACCGGGACTAGCAGAAAACATTCAGTACTTC.

In this sample, this clone turned up once. The rearrangement uses TRBV27 and TRBJ2-7; D is uncertain. There are 13 residues in the CDR3. The germline V gene has CDR1 MNHEY and CDR2 SMNVEV (reference sequence). Trimming stripped 3 bases from V and 5 bases from J, with 11 bases between. This chain's CDR3 is CASSFRQAHEQYF. In DNA, the CDR3 is TGTGCCAGCAGTTTCAGGCAGGCCCACGAGCAGTACTTC.

This rearrangement joins TRBV7-2 to TRBJ1-2; tentatively, D is TRBD1 (6 bases). Germline values: CDR1 SGHTA, CDR2 FQGNSA. V gave up 0 bases and J gave up 3 bases, with 14 bases separating them. This CDR3 contains 16 residues. The CDR3 region has the DNA TGTGCCAGCAGCTTAGCTCCAAGGACAGTGGACTATGGCTACACCTTC. This codes for CASSLAPRTVDYGYTF.

This clone was seen a handful of times. The chain recombines TRBV25-1 with TRBJ1-2; 7 nucleotides agree with TRBD1. The trim removed 4 bases at V and 4 bases at J, leaving 3 bases unmatched. Germline V gene sequence: CDR1 MGHDK, CDR2 SYGVNS. CDR3 length: 13 amino acids. The CDR3 region is CASSGGTVYGYTF. The DNA for the CDR3 is TGTGCCAGCAGTGGAGGGACAGTCTATGGCTACACCTTC.

This rearrangement joins TRBV7-9 to TRBJ2-3; a weak D match, TRBD2 (6 bases). The germline CDR1 and CDR2 sequences are SEHNR and FQNEAQ (reference sequence). Trimming took 5 bases from V and 0 from J, leaving 15 bases between them. The CDR3 sequence is 16 residues long. For the CDR3, the DNA is TGTGCCAGCAGCCGCGGGGACGGGACTAGCACAGATACGCAGTATTTT. Its translation: CASSRGDGTSTDTQYF.

The chain links TRBV9 to TRBJ1-1, with TRBD1 matching 7 bases. The germline gives CDR1 SGDLS, CDR2 YYNGEE. Germline trimming cut 3 bases from V and 4 bases from J; bases unmatched to any gene: 9. The CDR3 length is 15 residues. Written as DNA, the CDR3 is TGTGCCAGCAGCGCGGGACAGAGAGAGATCACTGAAGCTTTCTTT. Its protein product is CASSAGQREITEAFF.

The V call is TRBV11-2, the J call TRBJ2-7, with D possibly being TRBD1 (7 bases). CDR3 size: 12 residues. Germline V gene lookup returns CDR1 SGHAT and CDR2 FQNNGV. V was clipped by 5 bases and J by 5 bases, with 10 bases between them. The CDR3 nucleotides are TGTGCCAGCAGCGGCAGGGGGGACGAGCAGTACTTC. It is translated as CASSGRGDEQYF.

This clone was seen just once. CDR3 nucleotides: TGTGCCAGCAGTTTATTTGAGAGGAGCACAGATACGCAGTATTTT. Translating gives CASSLFERSTDTQYF. The V call is TRBV28, the J call TRBJ2-3; no firm D call. The ends were cut back, 1 base at V and 0 bases at J, with 8 bases in the middle. This CDR3 has 15 residues. Germline V lookup: CDR1 MDHEN, CDR2 SYDVKM.

The chain recombines TRBV30 with TRBJ2-1, with TRBD1 as a possible D gene (6 bases). The CDR3 covers 13 residues. V was trimmed by 1 base and J by 13 bases, leaving 17 bases between them. Germline CDR1 GTSNPN, CDR2 SVGIG (reference sequence). CDR3 residues: CAWSDDTGSIQFF. For the CDR3, the DNA is TGTGCCTGGAGTGATGATACAGGGTCTATACAGTTCTTC.

The chain joins TRBV5-5 to TRBJ2-3; a weak D match, TRBD2 (6 bases). Trimming removed 8 bases at V and 4 bases at J, with 14 bases between. CDR1 and CDR2 from the germline V gene are SGHKS and YYEKEE (reference sequence). The CDR3 has 13 amino acids. The CDR3 spells CASSREVADTQYF. The CDR3 DNA sequence: TGTGCCAGTTCTAGGGAGGTCGCAGATACGCAGTATTTT.

The rearrangement links TRBV28 to TRBJ2-4; D possibly corresponds to TRBD1 (5 bases). The germline CDR1 and CDR2 sequences are MDHEN and SYDVKM. There are 15 residues in the CDR3. The V and J ends lost 3 bases and 0 bases respectively, with 9 bases between them. The CDR3 protein is CASSFNQGAKNIQYF. In DNA, the CDR3 is TGTGCCAGCAGTTTTAATCAGGGAGCCAAAAACATTCAGTACTTC.

The chain has TRBV7-9 and TRBJ2-7, with D possibly matching TRBD1 (5 bases). The CDR3 has 14 residues. Germline CDR1 and CDR2: SEHNR and FQNEAQ (reference sequence). Trimming shortened V by 4 bases and J by 1 base, and 11 bases separated the two germline ends. The CDR3 protein is CASSSQGSSYEQYF. Here the CDR3 DNA reads TGTGCCAGCAGCTCTCAGGGTAGTTCCTACGAGCAGTACTTC.

The rearrangement uses TRBV27 and TRBJ1-1; D might be TRBD1 (6 bases). Trimming stripped 4 bases from V and 0 bases from J, with 9 bases between. The CDR3 consists of 14 residues. Germline V gene sequence: CDR1 MNHEY, CDR2 SMNVEV (reference sequence). The CDR3 sequence is CASSSDSLNTEAFF. CDR3 sequence (DNA): TGTGCCAGCAGTTCGGACAGTTTGAACACTGAAGCTTTCTTT.

J is TRBJ1-2 and V is TRBV11-2; D call uncertain. Germline V gene lookup returns CDR1 SGHAT and CDR2 FQNNGV. Trimming pared 3 bases from V and 8 bases from J, leaving 10 bases between. This CDR3 is 12 amino acids long. The DNA of the CDR3 is TGTGCCAGCAGCTTGTCCATCGGGGGCTACACCTTC. Amino acids: CASSLSIGGYTF.

This sequence joins TRBV11-2 and TRBJ1-2, with TRBD1 identical over 8 bases. CDR1 is SGHAT, CDR2 FQNNGV, per germline. This CDR3 has 14 amino acids. With 1 base clipped from V and 6 bases from J, the junction kept 4 bases outside the gene matches. The CDR3 spells CASSLAGGSNGYTF. In DNA form, the CDR3 reads TGTGCCAGCAGCTTAGCAGGGGGCTCGAATGGCTACACCTTC.

V and J are TRBV11-3 and TRBJ2-1, with 10 bases identical to TRBD2. CDR1 is SGHNT, CDR2 YENEEA, per germline. V lost 5 bases and J lost 7; bases outside the gene matches: 5. This CDR3 comprises 14 residues. The CDR3 loop is CASSRLAGANEQFF. In nucleotides, the CDR3 is TGTGCCAGCAGCAGGCTAGCGGGAGCTAATGAGCAGTTCTTC.

CDR3 in amino acids: CASSRGLANTGELFF. CDR3 bases: TGTGCCAGCAGCCGGGGACTAGCGAACACCGGGGAGCTGTTTTTT. The chain combines TRBV4-2 with TRBJ2-2, with 8 positions matching TRBD2. CDR1 is LGHNA and CDR2 is YNFKEQ in the germline V gene. The CDR3 is 15 residues long. V was pared by 4 bases and J by 0 bases, with 1 base of the junction left unmatched.

The chain links TRBV10-3 to TRBJ2-1, with TRBD2 matching over 8 bases. The CDR3 is 15 amino acids. Germline CDR1 reads ENHRY; CDR2 reads SYGVKD. With V trimmed by 6 bases and J by 6 bases, 10 bases remained unmatched. CDR3 residues: CAISPLEAGVNEQFF. In DNA form, the CDR3 reads TGTGCCATCAGCCCGCTCGAAGCGGGAGTCAATGAGCAGTTCTTC.

The table lists this clone with a count of one. The chain recombines TRBV7-8 with TRBJ1-1; unclear D gene. This CDR3 is 14 amino acids long. Germline V gives CDR1 SGHVS, CDR2 FQNEAQ. V was clipped by 2 bases and J by 0 bases, with 7 bases between them. The CDR3: CASSLTAMNTEAFF. The CDR3 nucleotides read TGTGCCAGCAGCTTAACAGCAATGAACACTGAAGCTTTCTTT.

This chain joins TRBV9 and TRBJ2-7; D is perhaps TRBD1 or TRBD2 (5 bases each). CDR3 size: 16 residues. Germline CDR1 reads SGDLS; CDR2 reads YYNGEE. V was cut by 1 base and J by 1 base, with 15 bases left in between. CDR3 loop: CASSVRLGPKSYEQYF. For the CDR3, the DNA is TGTGCCAGCAGCGTAAGGTTGGGACCCAAATCCTACGAGCAGTACTTC. The full variable domain, rest sourced from reference TRBV9 and TRBJ2-7, is DSGVTQTPKHLITATGQRVTLRCSPRSGDLSVYWYQQSLDQGLQFLIQYYNGEERAKGNILERFSAQQFPDLHSELNLSSLELGDSALYFCASSVRLGPKSYEQYFGPGTRLTVT.

V and J are TRBV4-3 and TRBJ2-7; the D gene is possibly TRBD1 (6 bases). The germline gives CDR1 LGHNA, CDR2 YSLEER. Trimming left V 4 bases short and J 0 bases short, with 10 bases between. The CDR3 runs to 14 residues. The CDR3 spells CASSPGHPSYEQYF. The CDR3 DNA reads as TGCGCCAGCAGCCCGGGACACCCCTCCTACGAGCAGTACTTC.

The chain recombines TRBV27 with TRBJ2-1, with no clear D. The germline CDR1 and CDR2 sequences are MNHEY and SMNVEV (reference sequence). The CDR3 sequence is 12 residues long. Trimming cost V 2 bases and J 7 bases, with 6 bases left between them. DNA of the CDR3: TGTGCCAGCAGTTTAGTCGGGAATGAGCAGTTCTTC. This codes for CASSLVGNEQFF.

V usage is TRBV28 and J usage is TRBJ2-7; D is ambiguous. This CDR3 spans 17 amino acids. The ends were cut back, 5 bases at V and 5 bases at J, with 25 bases in the middle. Germline V gene data show CDR1 as MDHEN and CDR2 as SYDVKM. CDR3 protein: CASSAYRAYRMLDEQYF. CDR3 nucleotides: TGTGCCAGCAGTGCCTATAGGGCATACCGAATGCTTGACGAGCAGTACTTC.